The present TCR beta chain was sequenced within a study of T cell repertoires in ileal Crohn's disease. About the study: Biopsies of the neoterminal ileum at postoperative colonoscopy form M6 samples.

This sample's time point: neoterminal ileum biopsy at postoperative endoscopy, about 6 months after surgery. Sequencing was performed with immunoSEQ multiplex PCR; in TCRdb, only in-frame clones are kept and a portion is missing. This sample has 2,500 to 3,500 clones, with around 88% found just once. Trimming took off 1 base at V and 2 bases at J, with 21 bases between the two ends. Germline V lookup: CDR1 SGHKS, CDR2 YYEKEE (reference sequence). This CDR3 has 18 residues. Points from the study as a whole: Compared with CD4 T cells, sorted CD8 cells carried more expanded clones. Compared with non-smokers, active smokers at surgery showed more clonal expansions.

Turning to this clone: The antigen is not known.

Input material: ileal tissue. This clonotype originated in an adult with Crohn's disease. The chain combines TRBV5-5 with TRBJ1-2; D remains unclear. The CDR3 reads CASSLSSPLGGRNYGYTF. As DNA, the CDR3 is TGTGCCAGCAGCTTGTCGTCCCCGTTGGGAGGGAGGAACTATGGCTACACCTTC.